The clone carrying this T cell receptor beta chain was counted ten times or more. In TCRdb, the 5' RACE reads were re-called with MiXCR into one record per CDR3 protein. The sample includes around 77,000 distinct CDR3 sequences, 9% to 15% of them seen just once. This sample was taken from a study of early T cells in non-severe SARS-CoV-2 infection. Germline CDR1 is LGHDT and CDR2 is YNNKEL (reference sequence). V was cut by 4 bases and J by 4 bases, with 8 bases left in between. The CDR3 is 14 amino acids. V usage is TRBV3-1 and J usage is TRBJ1-6; unclear D gene. The sequence derives from an adult who was a healthcare worker with PCR-confirmed SARS-CoV-2 infection or an uninfected control (not recorded which). The donor label of this sample is uncertain. Sequencing was performed on whole blood, taken at baseline. The chain's CDR3 is CASSRQDYNSPLHF. CDR3 nucleotide sequence: TGTGCCAGCAGCCGGCAGGATTATAATTCACCCCTCCACTTT.